Listed here are 6 T cell receptor beta chains from one sample, sequenced in a study of CD8+ T cells in alopecia areata. Extracted RNA was reverse transcribed into cDNA, the sequencing template. Using immunoSEQ multiplex PCR, the repertoire was profiled, and TCRdb retains in-frame clones only, with some absent. This table has approximately 130,000 clones, roughly 50% appearing once. Sample: NKG2D-low CD8+ T cells sorted from blood. The receptors stem from a human donor with alopecia areata.

This rearrangement joins TRBV29-1 to TRBJ2-1; 10 bases map to TRBD2. Germline trimming cut 7 bases from V and 9 bases from J; bases unmatched to any gene: 12. Germline CDR1 reads SQVTM; CDR2 reads ANQGSEA. The CDR3 contains 14 residues. CDR3 protein: CSAPTGTSVIEQFF. In DNA form, the CDR3 reads TGCAGCGCTCCAACCGGGACTAGCGTCATTGAGCAGTTCTTC.

Turning to this clone: The same CDR3 can be traced to other DNA sequences in this sample. This chain uses TRBV30 with TRBJ2-2; maybe TRBD1 (6 bases). CDR1 is GTSNPN and CDR2 is SVGIG in the germline V gene (reference sequence). CDR3 length: 12 amino acids. Deletions cut 5 bases from V and 3 bases from J, with 7 bases between. The chain's CDR3 is CAWSGDTGELFF. DNA of the CDR3: TGTGCCTGGTCAGGGGACACCGGGGAGCTGTTTTTT.

The V gene is TRBV30, the J gene TRBJ2-7; D may correspond to TRBD1 or TRBD2 (5 bases each). Germline assignment: CDR1 GTSNPN and CDR2 SVGIG (reference sequence). The CDR3 consists of 13 residues. CDR3: CAQDRDLPGEQYF. In DNA, the CDR3 is TGTGCTCAAGACCGGGACCTCCCCGGCGAGCAGTACTTC. Based on the CDR3 plus reference TRBV30 and TRBJ2-7, the full variable domain is SQTIHQWPATLVQPVGSPLSLECTVEGTSNPNLYWYRQAAGRGLQLLFYSVGIGQISSEVPQNLSASRPQDRQFILSSKKLLLSDSGFYLCAQDRDLPGEQYFGPGTRLTVT.

The rearrangement uses TRBV30 and TRBJ2-1, with D perhaps matching TRBD2 (6 bases). The length of the CDR3 is 11 residues. Germline V CDR1 and CDR2: GTSNPN, SVGIG (reference sequence). V lost 4 bases and J lost 7, with 8 bases in between. The CDR3 spells CAWNRGNEQFF. The CDR3 DNA reads TGTGCCTGGAACCGGGGGAATGAGCAGTTCTTC. The full variable domain, rest sourced from reference TRBV30 and TRBJ2-1, is SQTIHQWPATLVQPVGSPLSLECTVEGTSNPNLYWYRQAAGRGLQLLFYSVGIGQISSEVPQNLSASRPQDRQFILSSKKLLLSDSGFYLCAWNRGNEQFFGPGTRLTVL.

This clone has just a few counts. The chain uses TRBV4-3 and TRBJ2-3; TRBD1 or TRBD2 may be the D gene (7 bases each). The CDR3 totals 15 residues. In germline, CDR1 is LGHNA, CDR2 YSLEER. With 0 bases removed from V and 4 bases from J, the gap between germline ends came to 11 bases. This CDR3 is CASSQDRGGADTQYF. The CDR3 DNA follows: TGCGCCAGCAGCCAAGACAGGGGGGGCGCAGATACGCAGTATTTT.

This clone occurred a few times. This sequence joins TRBV7-9 and TRBJ1-6; TRBD1 might be the D (5 bases). Germline CDR1 SEHNR, CDR2 FQNEAQ (reference sequence). This CDR3 comprises 16 residues. Trimming shortened V by 4 bases and J by 5 bases, and 15 bases separated the two germline ends. DNA of the CDR3: TGTGCCAGCAGCTCGAGAAATAGGGGCAATAATTCACCCCTCCACTTT. This translates into CASSSRNRGNNSPLHF.